This entry features one T cell receptor beta chain sequence. This sample is part of a study of T cell changes during pregnancy in multiple sclerosis. V lost 4 bases and J lost 6; bases outside the gene matches: 7. The CDR3 has 14 residues. Per the germline V gene, CDR1 is SEHNR and CDR2 is FQNEAQ (reference sequence). Assay: immunoSEQ multiplex PCR; the TCRdb copy retains only in-frame clones and omits some. Of about 100,000 clones in the sample, 90% to 95% were seen once. The chain recombines TRBV7-9 with TRBJ1-2; 8 positions match TRBD1. The sequenced sample was peripheral blood, obtained after pregnancy. This receptor was taken from a female donor with multiple sclerosis, enrolled in a pregnancy study. The DNA of the CDR3 is TGTGCCAGCAGCTACCCAGGGGGCATGAATGGCTACACCTTC. Encoded protein: CASSYPGGMNGYTF.